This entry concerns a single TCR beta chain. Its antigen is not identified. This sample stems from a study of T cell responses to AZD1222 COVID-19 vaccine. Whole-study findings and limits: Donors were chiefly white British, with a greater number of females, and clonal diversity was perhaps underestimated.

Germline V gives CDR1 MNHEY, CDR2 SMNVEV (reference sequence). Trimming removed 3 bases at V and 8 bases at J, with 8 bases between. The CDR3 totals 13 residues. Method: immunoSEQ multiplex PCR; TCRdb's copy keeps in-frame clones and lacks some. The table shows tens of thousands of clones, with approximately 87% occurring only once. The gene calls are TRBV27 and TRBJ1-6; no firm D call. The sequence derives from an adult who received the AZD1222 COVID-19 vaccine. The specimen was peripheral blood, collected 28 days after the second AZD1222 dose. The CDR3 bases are TGTGCCAGCAGTTTTAGGGCGGATTCACCCCTCCACTTT. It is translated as CASSFRADSPLHF.